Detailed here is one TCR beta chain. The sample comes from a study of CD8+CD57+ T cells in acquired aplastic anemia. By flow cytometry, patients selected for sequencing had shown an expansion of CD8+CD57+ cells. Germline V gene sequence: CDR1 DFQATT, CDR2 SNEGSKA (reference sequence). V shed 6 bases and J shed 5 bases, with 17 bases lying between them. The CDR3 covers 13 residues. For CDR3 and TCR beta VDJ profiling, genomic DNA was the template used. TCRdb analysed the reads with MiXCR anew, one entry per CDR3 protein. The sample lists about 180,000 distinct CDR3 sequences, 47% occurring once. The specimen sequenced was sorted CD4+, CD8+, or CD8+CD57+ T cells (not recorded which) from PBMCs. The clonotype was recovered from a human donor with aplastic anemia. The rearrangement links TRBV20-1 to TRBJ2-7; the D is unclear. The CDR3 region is CSATVSRFDEQYF. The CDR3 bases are TGCAGTGCCACCGTTTCTAGATTTGACGAGCAGTACTTC.